This TCR beta chain was recorded in a study of blood T cell repertoires in COVID-19. The CDR3 sequence is 16 residues long. V gave up 3 bases and J gave up 1 base; unmatched junction bases: 7. Germline CDR1 is SGDLS and CDR2 is YYNGEE. Original methodology: Estimation of nucleated cell counts was performed using reference gene primer amplification. This table comes from immunoSEQ multiplex PCR, and its TCRdb copy is limited to in-frame clones, with some not included. D and trimming come from the DNA, and the V and J calls and clone size come from that table. The sample consists of 95,000 to 150,000 clones, approximately 83% of them appearing once.

This TCR was sampled from a man aged 60-69 years with acute or convalescent COVID-19. Input material: peripheral blood. The rearrangement joins TRBV9 to TRBJ2-3; 8 positions match TRBD2. The CDR3 reads CASSARAGDGTDTQYF. In nucleotides, the CDR3 is TGTGCCAGCAGCGCCCGAGCGGGAGACGGCACAGATACGCAGTATTTT. Complete variable domain (other parts from reference TRBV9 and TRBJ2-3): DSGVTQTPKHLITATGQRVTLRCSPRSGDLSVYWYQQSLDQGLQFLIQYYNGEERAKGNILERFSAQQFPDLHSELNLSSLELGDSALYFCASSARAGDGTDTQYFGPGTRLTVL.